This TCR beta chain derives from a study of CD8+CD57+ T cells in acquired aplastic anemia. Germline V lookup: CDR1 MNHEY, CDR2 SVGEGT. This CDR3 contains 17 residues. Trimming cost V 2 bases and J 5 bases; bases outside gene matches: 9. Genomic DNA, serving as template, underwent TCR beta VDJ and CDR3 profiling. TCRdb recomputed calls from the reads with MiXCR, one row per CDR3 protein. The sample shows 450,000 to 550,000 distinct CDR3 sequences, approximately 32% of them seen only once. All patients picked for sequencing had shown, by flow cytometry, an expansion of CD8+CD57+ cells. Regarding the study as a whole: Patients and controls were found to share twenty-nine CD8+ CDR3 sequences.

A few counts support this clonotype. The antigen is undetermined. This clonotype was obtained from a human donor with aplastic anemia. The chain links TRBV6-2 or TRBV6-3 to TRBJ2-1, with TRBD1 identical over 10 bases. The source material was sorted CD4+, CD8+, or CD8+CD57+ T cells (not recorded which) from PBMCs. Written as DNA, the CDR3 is TGTGCCAGCAGTTACACCCGGGACAGGGGTATCCACAATGAGCAGTTCTTC. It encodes CASSYTRDRGIHNEQFF.